A single sample gave rise to the 20 T cell receptor beta chains below, sequenced in a study of Ad26.COV2.S vaccination and SARS-CoV-2 variants. Treatment reported: around 19 received Ad26.COV2.S at low or high dose, single or two shots; roughly 5 received placebo; per-sample allocation not given. Specimens were obtained on day 63 following the first vaccine or placebo injection. Generated by immunoSEQ multiplex PCR, the TCRdb table keeps only in-frame clones and is missing some. This sample has 300,000 to 400,000 clones; 85% occur once, and the top ten carry roughly 3.3%. This specimen consisted of peripheral blood, obtained in a trial of Ad26.COV2.S vaccine versus placebo. The source is a person between 18 and 60 years old who received the Ad26.COV2.S COVID-19 vaccine or a placebo.

The chain combines TRBV6-5 with TRBJ2-2; D may be TRBD1 (6 bases). V gave up 7 bases and J gave up 2 bases, with 11 bases separating them. There are 14 residues in the CDR3. Germline V gives CDR1 MNHEY, CDR2 SVGAGI. DNA of the CDR3: TGTGCCAGCATGTCGGGACACAACACCGGGGAGCTGTTTTTT. Its protein is CASMSGHNTGELFF.

CDR3 sequence: CASSRGNSYNEQFF. In DNA, the CDR3 is TGTGCCAGCTCGAGGGGGAACTCCTACAATGAGCAGTTCTTC. The V and J genes are TRBV27 and TRBJ2-1, with TRBD1 as a possible D gene (6 bases). The CDR3 extends over 14 amino acids. The V end was cut by 8 bases, the J end by 0 bases, with 11 bases between. Germline loops: CDR1 MNHEY, CDR2 SMNVEV (reference sequence).

This clone was seen a few times. This sequence joins TRBV2 and TRBJ1-4, with TRBD1 identical over 7 bases. There are 15 residues in the CDR3. The V gene end was trimmed by 4 bases and the J gene end by 0 bases; junction bases not matched to a gene: 2. Germline CDR1 is SNHLY and CDR2 is FYNNEI. The DNA of the CDR3 is TGTGCCAGCAGTGGGACAGGAGCAACTAATGAAAAACTGTTTTTT. Translating it yields CASSGTGATNEKLFF.

The V call is TRBV7-6, the J call TRBJ2-2; 12 bases map to TRBD2. The V and J ends lost 8 bases and 4 bases, in that order; junction bases with no gene match: 5. Germline lookup yields CDR1 SGHVS and CDR2 FNYEAQ. This CDR3 spans 15 amino acids. CDR3 nucleotides: TGTGCCAGCGGCATGACTAGCGGGAGCACCGGGGAGCTGTTTTTT. As protein: CASGMTSGSTGELFF.

J is TRBJ2-2 and V is TRBV5-1; D may match TRBD1 or TRBD2 (5 bases each). V lost 4 bases to trimming and J lost 6 bases, with 13 bases between them. The germline CDR1 and CDR2 sequences are SGHRS and YFSETQ. The CDR3 sequence is 14 residues long. CDR3 region: CASSRDLDAGELFF. In DNA form, the CDR3 reads TGCGCCAGCAGCCGGGACCTGGACGCCGGGGAGCTGTTTTTT.

J is TRBJ1-3 and V is TRBV6-5, with 7 bases identical to TRBD1. The V gene end was trimmed by 6 bases and the J gene end by 4 bases; junction bases not matched to a gene: 9. The germline CDR1 and CDR2 sequences are MNHEY and SVGAGI. The CDR3 runs to 15 residues. The CDR3 DNA reads as TGTGCCAGCAGCCGGGCCCGGGACAGAGGAAACACCATATATTTT. Its translation: CASSRARDRGNTIYF.

The V call is TRBV7-8, the J call TRBJ2-3; 7 nucleotides agree with TRBD1. After removal of 4 bases from V and 0 bases from J, the junction contained 4 bases not matched to a gene. There are 15 residues in the CDR3. The germline CDR1 and CDR2 sequences are SGHVS and FQNEAQ. The chain's CDR3 is CASSSKGASTDTQYF. The DNA of the CDR3 is TGTGCCAGCAGCTCCAAGGGGGCTAGCACAGATACGCAGTATTTT.

The chain carries TRBV19 and TRBJ1-1, with TRBD1 identical over 9 bases. V lost 2 bases and J lost 4; bases outside the gene matches: 5. The CDR3 spans 15 residues. Germline assignment: CDR1 LNHDA and CDR2 SQIVND (reference sequence). This CDR3 is CASSISGTGRTEAFF. CDR3 DNA sequence: TGTGCCAGTAGTATAAGTGGGACAGGGCGCACTGAAGCTTTCTTT. Variable domain in full (rest from reference TRBV19 and TRBJ1-1): DGGITQSPKYLFRKEGQNVTLSCEQNLNHDAMYWYRQDPGQGLRLIYYSQIVNDFQKGDIAEGYSVSREKKESFPLTVTSAQKNPTAFYLCASSISGTGRTEAFFGQGTRLTVV.

DNA for the CDR3: TGTGCTAGTGGTTTGGTATTGACCGGGACCCTAGCTAATGAAAAACTGTTTTTT. This translates into CASGLVLTGTLANEKLFF. This chain uses TRBV12-5 with TRBJ1-4, with D possibly TRBD1 on 5 matching bases. This CDR3 spans 18 amino acids. The germline V and J ends were trimmed by 0 bases and 3 bases, with 17 bases remaining between them. Germline lookup yields CDR1 LGHNT and CDR2 FRNRAP.

The chain links TRBV28 to TRBJ2-3, with 8 bases lining up with TRBD2. V was clipped by 5 bases and J by 2 bases; unmatched bases: 6. CDR3 length: 15 residues. The V gene's germline CDR1 is MDHEN and CDR2 SYDVKM. The chain's CDR3 is CASSPTSGLTDTQYF. CDR3 nucleotide sequence: TGTGCCAGCAGTCCCACTAGCGGCCTCACAGATACGCAGTATTTT.

This chain links TRBV4-1 with TRBJ2-7; TRBD2 is a possible D gene (8 bases). Deletions cut 4 bases from V and 2 bases from J, with 18 bases between. CDR1 and CDR2 from the germline V gene are MGHRA and YSYEKL. This CDR3 is 16 amino acids long. CDR3 sequence reads: CASSRGGGGRPYEQYF. The CDR3 nucleotides read TGCGCCAGCAGCCGAGGAGGGGGCGGGAGGCCCTACGAGCAGTACTTC.

V gene TRBV29-1 combines with J gene TRBJ1-1; TRBD1 matches at 8 bases. V was clipped by 8 bases and J by 2 bases; unmatched bases: 13. From germline, CDR1 is SQVTM and CDR2 ANQGSEA. The length of the CDR3 is 15 residues. The CDR3 DNA reads TGCAGCACCCGGACAGGGAGTTGGGAAAACACTGAAGCTTTCTTT. It yields the protein CSTRTGSWENTEAFF. Full variable domain (missing parts from reference TRBV29-1 and TRBJ1-1): SAVISQKPSRDICQRGTSLTIQCQVDSQVTMMFWYRQQPGQSLTLIATANQGSEATYESGFVIDKFPISRPNLTFSTLTVSNMSPEDSSIYLCSTRTGSWENTEAFFGQGTRLTVV.

V usage is TRBV18 and J usage is TRBJ1-1; the D is unclear. Germline V gene sequence: CDR1 KGHSH, CDR2 LQKENI. This CDR3 comprises 13 residues. With 4 bases removed from V and 1 base from J, the gap between germline ends came to 7 bases. CDR3 in DNA: TGTGCCAGCTCACTAACATCGAACACTGAAGCTTTCTTT. Protein sequence: CASSLTSNTEAFF.

The rearrangement links TRBV27 to TRBJ1-1, with TRBD1 as a possible D gene (5 bases). Germline V gene lookup returns CDR1 MNHEY and CDR2 SMNVEV (reference sequence). This CDR3 spans 15 amino acids. V lost 2 bases, J lost 0 bases, and 10 bases lay in between. The DNA for the CDR3 is TGTGCCAGCAGTTTAGCGAGGGGAATGAACACTGAAGCTTTCTTT. It translates to CASSLARGMNTEAFF.

The rearrangement joins TRBV6-5 to TRBJ1-1; no reliable D call. V lost 2 bases and J lost 1, with 8 bases in between. The CDR3 sequence is 14 residues long. Germline lookup yields CDR1 MNHEY and CDR2 SVGAGI. In nucleotides, the CDR3 is TGTGCCAGCAGTTACAAACGGGGGAACACTGAAGCTTTCTTT. Protein: CASSYKRGNTEAFF.

The chain links TRBV27 to TRBJ1-1; D perhaps matches TRBD1 (6 bases). The germline V and J ends were trimmed by 5 bases and 9 bases, with 16 bases remaining between them. From germline, CDR1 is MNHEY and CDR2 SMNVEV (reference sequence). The CDR3 spans 13 residues. CDR3 DNA: TGTGCCAGCAGTATGACAGGTGGGGGACAAGCTTTCTTT. Its translation: CASSMTGGGQAFF.

The chain recombines TRBV27 with TRBJ2-7; the D gene is possibly TRBD1 (5 bases). The V and J ends lost 4 bases and 2 bases respectively, with 12 bases between them. The germline V gene encodes CDR1 MNHEY and CDR2 SMNVEV (reference sequence). CDR3 length: 14 residues. CDR3 nucleotide sequence: TGTGCCAGCAGTTCCCACAGGAACCCCTACGAGCAGTACTTC. Translating it yields CASSSHRNPYEQYF.

This clone was picked up a small number of times. This rearrangement joins TRBV28 to TRBJ1-5; 8 bases match TRBD1. The ends lost 2 bases at V and 5 bases at J; junction bases unmatched: 8. The CDR3 is 16 amino acids. Germline CDR1 is MDHEN and CDR2 is SYDVKM. The CDR3 loop reads CASSLVAGGVYQPQHF. DNA for the CDR3: TGTGCCAGCAGTTTAGTTGCAGGGGGCGTTTATCAGCCCCAGCATTTT.

V usage is TRBV28 and J usage is TRBJ2-3; 7 bases map to TRBD2. Trimming cost V 1 base and J 4 bases; bases outside gene matches: 5. CDR3 length: 15 amino acids. Per germline, CDR1 MDHEN and CDR2 SYDVKM. CDR3: CASSLFWEGPDTQYF. The CDR3 nucleotides are TGTGCCAGCAGTTTATTCTGGGAGGGGCCAGATACGCAGTATTTT.

The CDR3 spells CASSTWASGANVLTF. CDR3 nucleotides: TGTGCCAGTAGTACTTGGGCTTCTGGGGCCAACGTCCTGACTTTC. The rearrangement uses TRBV19 and TRBJ2-6; D not resolved. Germline CDR1 is LNHDA and CDR2 is SQIVND (reference sequence). The CDR3 runs to 15 residues. V was shortened by 4 bases and J by 1 base, with 8 bases between the two germline ends.